This passage covers 11 T cell receptor beta chains from one sample sequenced in a study of cytomegalovirus exposure and HLA in healthy donors. The primer mix had 60 Vbeta and 13 Jbeta primers. This table comes from immunoSEQ multiplex PCR, and its TCRdb copy is limited to in-frame clones, with some not included. The sample includes 75,000 to 95,000 clones, over 65% of them seen just once. The specimen sequenced was PBMCs. Receptor source: a man aged 45-65 years in good health and CMV-seronegative.

CDR3 sequence (DNA): TGTGCCAGCAGCGGACAGATTGGAAACACCATATATTTT. Encoded protein: CASSGQIGNTIYF. The chain is built from TRBV9 and TRBJ1-3; a weak D match, TRBD1 (5 bases). Germline V gene data show CDR1 as SGDLS and CDR2 as YYNGEE. The CDR3 spans 13 residues. Trimming cost V 3 bases and J 3 bases, with 7 bases left between them.

The chain uses TRBV9 and TRBJ2-1, with 9 bases aligning to TRBD2. CDR3 length: 13 amino acids. J lost 6 bases, V lost 7 bases, and 5 bases had no gene match. Germline values: CDR1 SGDLS, CDR2 YYNGEE. The CDR3 here is CASGRGGINEQFF. CDR3 DNA sequence: TGTGCCAGCGGGCGGGGGGGCATCAATGAGCAGTTCTTC.

This chain connects TRBV19 to TRBJ1-5; 8 bases are a match to TRBD1. The trim removed 10 bases at V and 3 bases at J, leaving 11 bases unmatched. This CDR3 spans 15 amino acids. Germline V gene lookup returns CDR1 LNHDA and CDR2 SQIVND (reference sequence). The CDR3 protein is CATTRGDRTNQPQHF. The CDR3 DNA is TGTGCCACCACCCGTGGGGACAGGACCAATCAGCCCCAGCATTTT.

This sequence joins TRBV6-6 and TRBJ1-2; 7 bases line up with TRBD1. The length of the CDR3 is 16 residues. Germline loops: CDR1 MNHNY, CDR2 SVGAGI (reference sequence). After removal of 3 bases from V and 8 bases from J, the junction contained 15 bases not matched to a gene. CDR3 residues: CASSYPPDIRGKGYTF. The CDR3 bases are TGTGCCAGCAGTTATCCGCCGGACATCAGGGGGAAAGGCTACACCTTC.

The V call is TRBV11-2, the J call TRBJ2-7, with TRBD1 matching over 9 bases. V shed 5 bases, J shed 1 base, and the junction held 3 bases outside the gene matches. The CDR3 extends over 14 amino acids. The V gene's germline CDR1 is SGHAT and CDR2 FQNNGV. CDR3 sequence reads: CASSRGQGSYEQYF. The CDR3 DNA sequence: TGTGCCAGCAGCCGTGGACAGGGGTCCTACGAGCAGTACTTC.

The chain carries TRBV18 and TRBJ1-5, with TRBD1 matching 9 bases. Losses at the gene ends were 3 bases for V and 5 bases for J; bases not matched to a gene: 5. The length of the CDR3 is 15 residues. Per germline, CDR1 KGHSH and CDR2 LQKENI. The chain's CDR3 is CASSPGTGQHQPQHF. The CDR3 DNA reads TGTGCCAGCTCACCCGGGACAGGGCAGCATCAGCCCCAGCATTTT.

This clone has more than one count but fewer than ten. V is TRBV29-1 and J is TRBJ1-2; the match to TRBD1 covers 9 bases. V lost 7 bases to trimming and J lost 8 bases; unmatched junction nucleotides: 11. CDR1 SQVTM and CDR2 ANQGSEA come from the germline V gene. The CDR3 is 13 amino acids. CDR3 DNA: TGCAGCGCCGGGACAGGGAGTCATCAAGGCTACACCTTC. It encodes CSAGTGSHQGYTF.

The V and J genes are TRBV4-2 and TRBJ2-5, with 10 bases fitting TRBD2. The end of the DNA is better explained by TRBJ2-7, so the J call may be wrong. CDR1 and CDR2 (germline): LGHNA, YNFKEQ. The CDR3 length is 16 residues. CDR3 sequence: CASSQGRTSGSYEQYF. As DNA, the CDR3 is TGTGCCAGCAGCCAAGGTAGGACTAGCGGATCCTACGAGCAGTACTTC.

This clone was detected only once. The chain combines TRBV6-5 with TRBJ1-2, with a weak D call TRBD1 (5 bases). The germline V and J ends were trimmed by 8 bases and 0 bases, with 13 bases remaining between them. Germline V gene data show CDR1 as MNHEY and CDR2 as SVGAGI. The length of the CDR3 is 14 residues. The CDR3 DNA sequence: TGTGCCAGCCGACAGAGCTTAGCTAACTATGGCTACACCTTC. Protein product: CASRQSLANYGYTF.

This chain connects TRBV2 to TRBJ1-2; the match to TRBD1 covers 9 bases. CDR3 size: 14 residues. V shed 10 bases, J shed 4 bases, and the junction held 10 bases outside the gene matches. CDR1 SNHLY and CDR2 FYNNEI come from the germline V gene. CDR3 DNA sequence: TGTGCCACCTCCAAGGACAGGGGCCCCTATGGCTACACCTTC. This codes for CATSKDRGPYGYTF.

The V call is TRBV9, the J call TRBJ2-6; TRBD2 aligns across 13 bases. In germline, CDR1 is SGDLS, CDR2 YYNGEE. The CDR3 length is 18 residues. Trimming cost V 4 bases and J 1 base; bases outside gene matches: 5. The CDR3: CASSTGLAGASGANVLTF. Written as DNA, the CDR3 is TGTGCCAGCAGCACCGGACTAGCGGGGGCTTCTGGGGCCAACGTCCTGACTTTC.